The sequence of this T cell receptor (beta chain) was determined in a study of T-cell memory formation after mild COVID-19. TCRdb ran MiXCR on the 5' RACE reads and lists one entry per CDR3 protein. The sample comprises a few hundred thousand distinct CDR3 sequences, 20% to 30% of which are singletons, and 7% to 9.5% rests with the top ten. J lost 3 bases, V lost 0 bases, and 7 bases had no gene match. CDR1 is SGHRS and CDR2 is YFSETQ in the germline V gene. This CDR3 region has 16 residues. With regard to this clonotype: Its antigen remains unknown.

The study, taken as a whole, reports: Some clones that responded turned up in pre-infection memory, which suggests that cross-reactive memory joined in. Clones contracting over day 15 to 85 were CD4/CD8 balanced, with later expanders leaning CD4+.

Source material: PBMCs or a T cell subset sorted from them (not recorded which). V and J are TRBV5-1 and TRBJ2-3, with 7 bases that match TRBD2. The sequence was collected from an adult woman who had mild COVID-19 (a few samples of this study predate the infection). Cell type and time point are not known. CDR3 residues: CASSLGQGGGTDTQYF. As DNA, the CDR3 is TGCGCCAGCAGCTTGGGCCAGGGCGGGGGTACAGATACGCAGTATTTT.